The clone carrying this T cell receptor beta chain was detected many times. Its antigen is unidentified. The data originate from a study of human T cells and chemical hapten exposure. Study summary: Small volume differences among pooled libraries mainly caused per-sample TCR yield variation. Notes on the study in general: It should be noted that donors had alopecia, so their immune response may differ from healthy people's.

With 6 bases removed from V and 2 bases from J, the gap between germline ends came to 14 bases. CDR1 is MRHNA, CDR2 SNTAGT, per germline. The CDR3 runs to 15 residues. TCRdb independently ran MiXCR on the RACE reads; one entry per CDR3 protein. Seen here are 11,000 to 15,000 distinct CDR3 sequences, 15% to 20% observed once, and the top ten hold about 7.2%. Time point reported: patch test 1, 2 weeks after DPC sensitization. Treatment: therapeutic diphenylcyclopropenone sensitization with weekly scalp DPC. Donors, patients with alopecia ranging from 18 to 70 years old and judged suitable for DPC, provided samples.

The specimen was whole blood, collected in connection with sensitization to the hapten diphenylcyclopropenone (DPC). The TCR comes from a woman in her thirties with alopecia areata. Some clones in this sample may be carry-over from other donors' samples. This sequence joins TRBV6-4 and TRBJ2-1, with a possible D match to TRBD2 (6 bases). CDR3: CASSLASGAYNEQFF. CDR3 DNA sequence: TGTGCCAGCAGCCTAGCGTCTGGAGCCTACAATGAGCAGTTCTTC.